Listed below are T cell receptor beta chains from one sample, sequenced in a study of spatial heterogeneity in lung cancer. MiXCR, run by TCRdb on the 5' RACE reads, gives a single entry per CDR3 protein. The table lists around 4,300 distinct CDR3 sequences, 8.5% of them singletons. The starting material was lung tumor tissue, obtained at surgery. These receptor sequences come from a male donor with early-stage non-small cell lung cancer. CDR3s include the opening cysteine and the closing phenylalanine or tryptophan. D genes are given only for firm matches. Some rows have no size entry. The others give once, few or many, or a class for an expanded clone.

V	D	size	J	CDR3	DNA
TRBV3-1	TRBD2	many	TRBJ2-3	CASSQRSGGSTDTQYF	TGTGCCAGCAGCCAAAGAAGCGGGGGGAGCACAGATACGCAGTATTTT
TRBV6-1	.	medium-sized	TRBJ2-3	CASSRVGGDTQYF	TGTGCCAGCAGTCGAGTTGGCGGGGATACGCAGTATTTT
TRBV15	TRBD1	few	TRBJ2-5	CATSTGQGGGIETQYF	TGTGCCACCAGCACCGGACAGGGAGGAGGTATAGAGACCCAGTACTTC
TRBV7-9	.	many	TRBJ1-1	CASSSNTEAFF	TGTGCCAGCAGCTCGAACACTGAAGCTTTCTTT
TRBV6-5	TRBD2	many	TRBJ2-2	CASSSAGGINTGELFF	TGTGCCAGCAGTTCCGCGGGGGGGATTAACACCGGGGAGCTGTTTTTT
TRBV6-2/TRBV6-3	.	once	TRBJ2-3	CASSWTPDTQYF	TGTGCCAGCAGTTGGACTCCAGATACGCAGTATTTT
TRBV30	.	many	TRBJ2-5	CAWSVLAGERETQYF	TGTGCCTGGAGTGTACTGGCCGGCGAACGGGAGACCCAGTACTTC
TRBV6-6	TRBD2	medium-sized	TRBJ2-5	CASRDGGEETQYF	TGTGCCAGCAGGGACGGGGGGGAAGAGACCCAGTACTTC
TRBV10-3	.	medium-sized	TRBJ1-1	CAISESMNTEAFF	TGTGCCATCAGTGAGTCAATGAACACTGAAGCTTTCTTT
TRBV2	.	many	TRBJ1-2	CASSGANNYGYTF	TGTGCCAGCAGTGGGGCCAATAACTATGGCTACACCTTC
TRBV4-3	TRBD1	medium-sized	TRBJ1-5	CASSQDLTGAYSNQPQHF	TGCGCCAGCAGCCAAGACCTCACAGGGGCCTATAGCAATCAGCCCCAGCATTTT
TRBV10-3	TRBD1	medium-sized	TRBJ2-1	CAISPRDSSNEQFF	TGTGCCATCAGTCCCCGGGACAGTAGCAATGAGCAGTTCTTC
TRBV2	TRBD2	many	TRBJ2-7	CASRAVGGGYEQYF	TGTGCCAGCAGAGCCGTCGGGGGGGGCTACGAGCAGTACTTC
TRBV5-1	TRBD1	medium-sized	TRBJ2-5	CASSLGEDRGGWETQYF	TGCGCCAGCAGCTTGGGAGAAGACAGGGGAGGATGGGAGACCCAGTACTTC
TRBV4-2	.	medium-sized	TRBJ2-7	CASSQDQSPSYEQYF	TGTGCCAGCAGCCAAGATCAATCGCCCTCCTACGAGCAGTACTTC
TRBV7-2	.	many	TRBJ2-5	CASSLAGLRETQYF	TGTGCCAGCAGCTTAGCAGGGCTCCGAGAGACCCAGTACTTC
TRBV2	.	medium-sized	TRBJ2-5	CASLNGGRKTQYF	TGTGCCAGCCTCAACGGGGGGCGAAAGACCCAGTACTTC
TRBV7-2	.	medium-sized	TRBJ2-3	CASSRDQGSTDTQYF	TGTGCCAGCAGCCGTGACCAGGGCAGCACAGATACGCAGTATTTT
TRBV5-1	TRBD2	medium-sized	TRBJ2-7	CASSSLGGSNEQYF	TGCGCCAGCAGCTCCCTGGGCGGGAGCAACGAGCAGTACTTC
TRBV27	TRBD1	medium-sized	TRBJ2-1	CASTRGTGDNEQFF	TGTGCCAGCACCAGGGGGACAGGCGACAATGAGCAGTTCTTC
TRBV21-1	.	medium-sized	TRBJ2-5	CASRLLWDIQGETQYF	TGTGCCAGCAGGCTTTTGTGGGACATACAGGGCGAGACCCAGTACTTC
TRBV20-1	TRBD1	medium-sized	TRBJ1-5	CSASSPGGQPQHF	TGCAGTGCTAGCTCGCCAGGGGGACAGCCCCAGCATTTT
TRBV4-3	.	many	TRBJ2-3	CASSQVRGRSTDTQYF	TGCGCCAGCAGCCAAGTCCGGGGGCGATCCACAGATACGCAGTATTTT
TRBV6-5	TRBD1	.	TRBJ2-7	CASSYSPGGIYEQYF	TGTGCCAGCAGTTACTCCCCAGGGGGCATCTACGAGCAGTACTTC
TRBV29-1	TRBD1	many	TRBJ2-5	CSSGDRAVGETQYF	TGCAGCTCCGGGGACAGGGCCGTGGGGGAGACCCAGTACTTC
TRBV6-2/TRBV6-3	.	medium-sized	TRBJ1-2	CASSYAGLGSVGGYTF	TGTGCCAGCAGTTACGCGGGACTGGGGAGTGTCGGTGGCTACACCTTC
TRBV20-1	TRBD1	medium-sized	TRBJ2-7	CSARGQTYEQYF	TGCAGTGCTAGGGGACAGACCTACGAGCAGTACTTC
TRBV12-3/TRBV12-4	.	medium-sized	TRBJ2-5	CASSFSETQYF	TGTGCCAGCAGTTTCTCTGAGACCCAGTACTTC
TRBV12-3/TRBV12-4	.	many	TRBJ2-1	CASSPGLTSASYNEQFF	TGTGCCAGCAGCCCGGGACTTACCTCCGCCTCCTACAATGAGCAGTTCTTC
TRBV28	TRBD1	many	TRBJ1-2	CASRPTGAYNYGYTF	TGTGCCAGCAGACCCACAGGGGCCTATAACTATGGCTACACCTTC
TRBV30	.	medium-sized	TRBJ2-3	CAWSVSSTDTQYF	TGTGCCTGGAGTGTATCTAGCACAGATACGCAGTATTTT
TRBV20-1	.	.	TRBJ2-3	CSAGLSGLSTDTQYF	TGCAGTGCTGGGCTCTCGGGCCTTAGCACAGATACGCAGTATTTT
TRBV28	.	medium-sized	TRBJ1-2	CASSSGANYGYTF	TGTGCCAGCAGTTCGGGGGCAAACTATGGCTACACCTTC
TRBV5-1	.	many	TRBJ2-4	CASSLGEGPNIQYF	TGCGCCAGCAGCTTGGGAGAGGGTCCCAACATTCAGTACTTC
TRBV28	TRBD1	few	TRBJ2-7	CASSPIGTGGSYEQYF	TGTGCCAGCAGTCCGATAGGGACAGGGGGCTCCTACGAGCAGTACTTC
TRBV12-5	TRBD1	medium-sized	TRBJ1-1	CASGLVPGQGSTEAFF	TGTGCTAGTGGTTTGGTTCCCGGACAGGGGAGCACTGAAGCTTTCTTT
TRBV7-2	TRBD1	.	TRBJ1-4	CASSFYGQGGIDEKLFF	TGTGCCAGCAGCTTTTACGGACAGGGAGGCATTGACGAAAAACTGTTTTTT
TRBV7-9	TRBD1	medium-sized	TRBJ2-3	CASSSGQGTDTQYF	TGTGCCAGCAGCTCGGGACAGGGAACAGATACGCAGTATTTT
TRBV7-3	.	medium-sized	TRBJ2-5	CASSRDGQETQYF	TGTGCCAGCAGCCGGGACGGCCAAGAGACCCAGTACTTC
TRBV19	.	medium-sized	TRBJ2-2	CASSSTGSTTGELFF	TGTGCCAGTAGTTCAACAGGGAGTACAACTGGGGAGCTGTTTTTT
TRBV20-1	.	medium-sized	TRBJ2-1	CSARDPRPRGSYNEQFF	TGCAGTGCTAGGGACCCACGGCCACGGGGTTCCTACAATGAGCAGTTCTTC
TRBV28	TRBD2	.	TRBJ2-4	CASRGRGRGGEAKNIQYF	TGTGCCAGCAGAGGGCGGGGTCGCGGGGGAGAAGCCAAAAACATTCAGTACTTC
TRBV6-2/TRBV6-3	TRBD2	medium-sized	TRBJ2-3	CASRTAGGTDTQYF	TGTGCCAGCAGAACAGCGGGGGGCACAGATACGCAGTATTTT
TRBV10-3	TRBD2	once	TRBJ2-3	CAISERGRVSDTQYF	TGTGCCATCAGTGAACGCGGGAGGGTCTCAGATACGCAGTATTTT
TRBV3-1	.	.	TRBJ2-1	CASSPRVMGEQFF	TGTGCCAGCAGCCCCCGGGTCATGGGTGAGCAGTTCTTC
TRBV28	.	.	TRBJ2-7	CASSWGASYEQYF	TGTGCCAGCAGTTGGGGCGCCTCCTACGAGCAGTACTTC